Listed below are T cell receptor beta chains from one sample, sequenced in a study of blood T cell repertoires in COVID-19. Data came from immunoSEQ multiplex PCR; TCRdb stores just in-frame clones and leaves some out. The table has fewer than 300,000 clones, about nine tenths seen once. Sample: PBMCs or T cells enriched from blood (not recorded which). The receptors derive from a woman in her 30s who had recovered from COVID-19. The CDR3 runs from the conserved cysteine through the conserved F or W. The order of the fields is CDR3 protein, CDR3 DNA, CDR3 length, J gene, V gene, clone size, D gene. D genes are given only for firm matches. Only some rows state a clone size, as once, few, many or a class for expanded clones.

CDR3: CASSYSDSSGGNTIYF
DNA: TGTGCCAGCAGTTACTCGGACAGTTCTGGCGGAAACACCATATATTTT
length: 16
J: TRBJ1-3
V: TRBV6-5
size: -
D: -

CDR3: CASSGGGLGKAGGYGVQFF
DNA: TGTGCCAGCAGTGGAGGGGGGCTAGGAAAAGCGGGAGGGTATGGGGTGCAGTTCTTC
length: 19
J: TRBJ2-1
V: TRBV2
size: -
D: TRBD2

CDR3: CASSVGGSSYEQYF
DNA: TGTGCCAGCAGCGTGGGGGGGAGCTCCTACGAGCAGTACTTC
length: 14
J: TRBJ2-7
V: TRBV9
size: -
D: TRBD2

CDR3: CASSQVGTSDEQFF
DNA: TGCGCCAGCAGCCAAGTTGGGACTAGCGATGAGCAGTTCTTC
length: 14
J: TRBJ2-1
V: TRBV4-3
size: -
D: TRBD2

CDR3: CASSINSLAELRTDTQYF
DNA: TGTGCCAGTAGTATTAATTCGTTGGCGGAACTACGCACAGATACGCAGTATTTT
length: 18
J: TRBJ2-3
V: TRBV19
size: -
D: -

CDR3: CASSVTSGRSTDTQYF
DNA: TGTGCCAGCAGCGTGACTAGCGGGAGAAGCACAGATACGCAGTATTTT
length: 16
J: TRBJ2-3
V: TRBV27
size: -
D: TRBD2

CDR3: CASSWQGAGGEKLFF
DNA: TGTGCCAGCAGCTGGCAGGGGGCGGGTGGTGAAAAACTGTTTTTT
length: 15
J: TRBJ1-4
V: TRBV5-6
size: -
D: TRBD1

CDR3: CAWGNRLAASGDTQYF
DNA: TGTGCCTGGGGGAACAGACTAGCGGCGAGTGGAGATACGCAGTATTTT
length: 16
J: TRBJ2-3
V: TRBV30
size: -
D: TRBD2

CDR3: CASSTRLAGLYNEQFF
DNA: TGTGCCAGCAGCACACGACTAGCCGGGCTCTACAATGAGCAGTTCTTC
length: 16
J: TRBJ2-1
V: TRBV7-2
size: once
D: TRBD2

CDR3: CASASGALRDSYNEQFF
DNA: TGCGCCAGCGCGAGCGGGGCACTCCGTGACTCCTACAATGAGCAGTTCTTC
length: 17
J: TRBJ2-1
V: TRBV5-1
size: -
D: TRBD2

CDR3: CASSFDLADSYNEQFF
DNA: TGTGCCAGCAGTTTCGATCTAGCGGATTCCTACAATGAGCAGTTCTTC
length: 16
J: TRBJ2-1
V: TRBV28
size: once
D: TRBD2

CDR3: CASSAGQNYEQYF
DNA: TGTGCCAGCAGTGCCGGACAGAACTACGAGCAGTACTTC
length: 13
J: TRBJ2-7
V: TRBV11-2
size: -
D: -

CDR3: CASSPSSGPGTDTQYF
DNA: TGCGCCAGCAGCCCATCTAGCGGGCCCGGCACAGATACGCAGTATTTT
length: 16
J: TRBJ2-3
V: TRBV5-1
size: -
D: TRBD2

CDR3: CASSTRGSRNTEAFF
DNA: TGCGCCAGCAGCACTCGGGGTAGTCGGAACACTGAAGCTTTCTTT
length: 15
J: TRBJ1-1
V: TRBV5-1
size: once
D: -

CDR3: CASSLVRDSYGYTF
DNA: TGTGCCAGCAGTTTAGTTCGGGACAGCTATGGCTACACCTTC
length: 14
J: TRBJ1-2
V: TRBV28
size: -
D: TRBD1

CDR3: CASSPDRDTDYGYTF
DNA: TGTGCCAGCTCACCGGACAGGGATACGGACTATGGCTACACCTTC
length: 15
J: TRBJ1-2
V: TRBV18
size: -
D: TRBD1

CDR3: CASSRGLEGDTQYF
DNA: TGCGCCAGCAGTCGGGGGTTGGAAGGAGATACGCAGTATTTT
length: 14
J: TRBJ2-3
V: TRBV5-1
size: -
D: -

CDR3: CASSYPNLAGVSNEQFF
DNA: TGTGCCAGCAGTTACCCGAATCTAGCGGGAGTATCCAATGAGCAGTTCTTC
length: 17
J: TRBJ2-1
V: TRBV6-2/TRBV6-3
size: -
D: TRBD2

CDR3: CASSFSRGAGTEAFF
DNA: TGTGCCAGCAGTTTTTCCCGGGGGGCGGGCACTGAAGCTTTCTTT
length: 15
J: TRBJ1-1
V: TRBV28
size: -
D: -

CDR3: CASRPGGTNTGELFF
DNA: TGTGCCAGCCGCCCAGGGGGGACCAACACCGGGGAGCTGTTTTTT
length: 15
J: TRBJ2-2
V: TRBV5-4
size: -
D: -

CDR3: CATSTGAGGAKNIQYF
DNA: TGTGCCACCTCAACCGGCGCGGGAGGAGCCAAAAACATTCAGTACTTC
length: 16
J: TRBJ2-4
V: TRBV27
size: once
D: TRBD2

CDR3: CASSINPGKNTEAFF
DNA: TGCGCCAGCAGCATTAACCCGGGGAAGAACACTGAAGCTTTCTTT
length: 15
J: TRBJ1-1
V: TRBV5-1
size: once
D: -

CDR3: CASSPLGTGETEAFF
DNA: TGTGCCAGCAGTCCCCTGGGGACAGGGGAAACTGAAGCTTTCTTT
length: 15
J: TRBJ1-1
V: TRBV6-5
size: once
D: TRBD1

CDR3: CASSQVWAGGTYTQYF
DNA: TGTGCCAGCAGCCAAGTTTGGGCGGGAGGAACGTATACGCAGTATTTT
length: 16
J: TRBJ2-3
V: TRBV14
size: -
D: TRBD2

CDR3: CASSPTERYEQYF
DNA: TGTGCCAGCTCACCGACTGAAAGGTACGAGCAGTACTTC
length: 13
J: TRBJ2-7
V: TRBV18
size: -
D: -

CDR3: CASSLEAGGLGAFF
DNA: TGTGCCAGCAGCTTAGAGGCAGGGGGCCTAGGCGCTTTCTTT
length: 14
J: TRBJ1-1
V: TRBV11-1
size: -
D: TRBD1

CDR3: CATSRDVNDRTNEKLFF
DNA: TGTGCCACCAGCAGAGATGTTAATGACAGAACTAATGAAAAACTGTTTTTT
length: 17
J: TRBJ1-4
V: TRBV15
size: once
D: -

CDR3: CSASAEFISGGNTGELFF
DNA: TGCAGTGCTAGTGCAGAATTTATTAGCGGAGGGAACACCGGGGAGCTGTTTTTT
length: 18
J: TRBJ2-2
V: TRBV20-1
size: -
D: -

CDR3: CASTQGPEYGYTF
DNA: TGTGCCAGCACCCAGGGCCCGGAATATGGCTACACCTTC
length: 13
J: TRBJ1-2
V: TRBV28
size: -
D: -

CDR3: CASSVGGLNGYTF
DNA: TGTGCCAGCAGCGTCGGGGGTCTCAATGGCTACACCTTC
length: 13
J: TRBJ1-2
V: TRBV9
size: -
D: -